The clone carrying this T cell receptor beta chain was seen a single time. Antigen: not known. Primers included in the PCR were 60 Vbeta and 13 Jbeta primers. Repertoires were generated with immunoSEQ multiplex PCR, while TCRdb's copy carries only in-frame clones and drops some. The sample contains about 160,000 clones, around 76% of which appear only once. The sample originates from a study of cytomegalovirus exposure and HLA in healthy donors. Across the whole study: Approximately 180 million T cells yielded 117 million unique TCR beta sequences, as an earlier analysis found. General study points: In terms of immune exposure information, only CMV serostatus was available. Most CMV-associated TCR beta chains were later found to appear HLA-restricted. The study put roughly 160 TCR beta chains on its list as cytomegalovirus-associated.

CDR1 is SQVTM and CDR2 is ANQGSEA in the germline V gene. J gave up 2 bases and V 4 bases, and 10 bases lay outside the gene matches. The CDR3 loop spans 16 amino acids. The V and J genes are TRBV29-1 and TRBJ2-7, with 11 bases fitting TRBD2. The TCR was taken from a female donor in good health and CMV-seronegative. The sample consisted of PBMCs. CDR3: CSVAQIAGGPTYEQYF. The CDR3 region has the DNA TGCAGCGTTGCCCAGATAGCGGGAGGGCCGACCTACGAGCAGTACTTC.